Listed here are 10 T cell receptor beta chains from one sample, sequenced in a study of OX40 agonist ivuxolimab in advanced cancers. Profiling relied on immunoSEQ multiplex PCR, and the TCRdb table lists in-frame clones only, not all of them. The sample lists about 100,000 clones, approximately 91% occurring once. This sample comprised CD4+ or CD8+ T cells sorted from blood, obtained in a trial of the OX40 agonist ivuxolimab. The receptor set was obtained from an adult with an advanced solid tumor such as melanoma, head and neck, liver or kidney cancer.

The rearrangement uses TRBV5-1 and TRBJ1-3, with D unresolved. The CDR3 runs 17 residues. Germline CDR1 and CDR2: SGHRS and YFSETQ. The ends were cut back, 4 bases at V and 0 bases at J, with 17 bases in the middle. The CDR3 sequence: CASSRSGGSASGNTIYF. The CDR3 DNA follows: TGCGCCAGCAGCCGTTCGGGCGGGTCCGCCTCTGGAAACACCATATATTTT.

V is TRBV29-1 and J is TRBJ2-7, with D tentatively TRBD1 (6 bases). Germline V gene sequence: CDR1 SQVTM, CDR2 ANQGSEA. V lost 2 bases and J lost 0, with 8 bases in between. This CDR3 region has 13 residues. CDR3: CSVEPRGSYEQYF. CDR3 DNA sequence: TGCAGCGTTGAACCCAGGGGCTCCTACGAGCAGTACTTC.

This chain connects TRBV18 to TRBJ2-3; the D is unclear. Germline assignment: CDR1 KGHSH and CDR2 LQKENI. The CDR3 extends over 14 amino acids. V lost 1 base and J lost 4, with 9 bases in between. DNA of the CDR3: TGTGCCAGCTCACCACAGGGTCGAGCAGATACGCAGTATTTT. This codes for CASSPQGRADTQYF.

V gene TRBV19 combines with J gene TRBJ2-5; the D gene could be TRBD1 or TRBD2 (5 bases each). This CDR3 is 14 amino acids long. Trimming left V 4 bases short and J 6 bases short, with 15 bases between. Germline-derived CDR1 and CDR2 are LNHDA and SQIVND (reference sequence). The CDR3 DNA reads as TGTGCCAGTAGTAAGGGACCAGCAGTCAAGACCCAGTACTTC. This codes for CASSKGPAVKTQYF.

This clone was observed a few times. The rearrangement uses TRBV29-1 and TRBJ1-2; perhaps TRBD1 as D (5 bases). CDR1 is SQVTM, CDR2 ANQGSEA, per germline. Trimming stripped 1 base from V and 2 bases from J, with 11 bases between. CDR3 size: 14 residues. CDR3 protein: CSVEVGQTNYGYTF. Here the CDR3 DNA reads TGCAGCGTTGAAGTGGGGCAGACCAACTATGGCTACACCTTC.

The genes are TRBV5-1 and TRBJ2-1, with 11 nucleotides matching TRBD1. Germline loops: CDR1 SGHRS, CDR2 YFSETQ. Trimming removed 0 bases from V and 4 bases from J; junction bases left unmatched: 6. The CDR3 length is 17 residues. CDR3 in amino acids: CASSLVVGTGGYNEQFF. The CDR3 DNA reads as TGCGCCAGCAGCTTGGTTGTAGGGACAGGGGGATACAATGAGCAGTTCTTC.

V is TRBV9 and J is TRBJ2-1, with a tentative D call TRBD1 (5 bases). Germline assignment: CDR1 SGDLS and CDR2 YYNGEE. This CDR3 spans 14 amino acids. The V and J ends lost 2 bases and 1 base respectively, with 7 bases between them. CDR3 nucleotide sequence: TGTGCCAGCAGCGTCACAGGTTCCTACAATGAGCAGTTCTTC. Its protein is CASSVTGSYNEQFF. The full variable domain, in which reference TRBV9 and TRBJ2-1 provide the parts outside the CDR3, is DSGVTQTPKHLITATGQRVTLRCSPRSGDLSVYWYQQSLDQGLQFLIQYYNGEERAKGNILERFSAQQFPDLHSELNLSSLELGDSALYFCASSVTGSYNEQFFGPGTRLTVL.

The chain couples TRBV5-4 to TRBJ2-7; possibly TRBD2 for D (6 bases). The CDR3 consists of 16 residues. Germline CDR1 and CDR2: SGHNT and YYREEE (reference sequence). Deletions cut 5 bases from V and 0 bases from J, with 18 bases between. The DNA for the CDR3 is TGTGCCAGCAGTTTCCCAGGAGGGACCATCTCCTACGAGCAGTACTTC. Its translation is CASSFPGGTISYEQYF.

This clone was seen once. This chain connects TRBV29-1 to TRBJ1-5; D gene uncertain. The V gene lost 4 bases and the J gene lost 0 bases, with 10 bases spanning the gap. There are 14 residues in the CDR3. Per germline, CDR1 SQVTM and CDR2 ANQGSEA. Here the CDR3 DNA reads TGCAGCGTTGTTGACGGCGGTAGCAATCAGCCCCAGCATTTT. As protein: CSVVDGGSNQPQHF.

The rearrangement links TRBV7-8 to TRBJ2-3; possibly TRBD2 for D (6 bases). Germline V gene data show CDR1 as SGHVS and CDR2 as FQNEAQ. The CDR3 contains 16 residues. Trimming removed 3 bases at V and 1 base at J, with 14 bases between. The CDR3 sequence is CASSLGRGWRTDTQYF. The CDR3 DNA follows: TGTGCCAGCAGCTTGGGGCGGGGATGGCGCACAGATACGCAGTATTTT.